This is a list of T cell receptor beta chains from one sample in a study of cytomegalovirus exposure and HLA in healthy donors. Produced via immunoSEQ multiplex PCR; TCRdb's table is partial and in-frame only. The sample shows about 150,000 clones, roughly 80% of them seen only once. What was sequenced was PBMCs. The receptor source for this set is a woman aged 35 to 49 in good health and CMV-seronegative. The CDR3 runs from the conserved cysteine through the conserved F or W. Fields, in order: V gene, clone size, J gene, CDR3 protein. The listing skips clone size in some rows; elsewhere it reads once, few, many or a size class.

v_gene: TRBV9; abundance: NA; j_gene: TRBJ2-1; CDR3aa: CASSPHLAGGNEQFF
v_gene: TRBV2; abundance: NA; j_gene: TRBJ2-3; CDR3aa: CASSRTERTDTQYF
v_gene: TRBV6-4; abundance: NA; j_gene: TRBJ1-4; CDR3aa: CASSATRGEKLFF
v_gene: TRBV6-4; abundance: NA; j_gene: TRBJ1-5; CDR3aa: CASKGLRGDRSHYSNQPQHF
v_gene: TRBV11-2; abundance: NA; j_gene: TRBJ2-5; CDR3aa: CASSPSGVAQETQYF
v_gene: TRBV2; abundance: NA; j_gene: TRBJ1-2; CDR3aa: CASSEDRPYGYTF
v_gene: TRBV5-4; abundance: NA; j_gene: TRBJ2-3; CDR3aa: CASSLVQGAGGDTQYF
v_gene: TRBV6-6; abundance: few; j_gene: TRBJ1-5; CDR3aa: CASTAGGTSNQPQHF
v_gene: TRBV18; abundance: NA; j_gene: TRBJ2-1; CDR3aa: CASSPVTSGGYNEQFF
v_gene: TRBV28; abundance: NA; j_gene: TRBJ2-7; CDR3aa: CASSGDRVYEQYF
v_gene: TRBV5-1; abundance: once; j_gene: TRBJ2-1; CDR3aa: CASTPQGLYNEQFF
v_gene: TRBV10-3; abundance: NA; j_gene: TRBJ2-3; CDR3aa: CATEGSTDTQYF
v_gene: TRBV5-1; abundance: NA; j_gene: TRBJ1-2; CDR3aa: CASSLELINYGYTF
v_gene: TRBV5-1; abundance: NA; j_gene: TRBJ2-3; CDR3aa: CASSLGGGEDTQYF
v_gene: TRBV30; abundance: NA; j_gene: TRBJ1-1; CDR3aa: CAWSLNRVIAEAFF
v_gene: TRBV19; abundance: NA; j_gene: TRBJ1-5; CDR3aa: CASRTDRGAGPQHF
v_gene: TRBV7-6; abundance: NA; j_gene: TRBJ2-2; CDR3aa: CASSLEVYTGELFF
v_gene: TRBV5-1; abundance: NA; j_gene: TRBJ1-2; CDR3aa: CASSLGAVDYGYTF